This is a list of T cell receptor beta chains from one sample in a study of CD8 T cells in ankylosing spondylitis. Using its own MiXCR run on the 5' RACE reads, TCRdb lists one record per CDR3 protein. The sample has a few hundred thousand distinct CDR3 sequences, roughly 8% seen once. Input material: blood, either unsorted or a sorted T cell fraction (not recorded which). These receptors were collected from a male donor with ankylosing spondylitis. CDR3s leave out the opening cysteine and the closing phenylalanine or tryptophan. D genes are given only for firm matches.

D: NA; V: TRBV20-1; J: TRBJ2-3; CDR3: SARDLYSTDTQY
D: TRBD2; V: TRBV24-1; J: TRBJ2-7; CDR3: ATSSGRANEQY
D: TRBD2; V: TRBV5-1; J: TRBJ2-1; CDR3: ASSQAGVEQF
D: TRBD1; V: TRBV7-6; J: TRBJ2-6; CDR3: ASSPVPGGIGSGANVLT
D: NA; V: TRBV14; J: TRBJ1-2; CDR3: ASSQDIQGDGYT
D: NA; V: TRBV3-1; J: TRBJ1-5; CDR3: ASSQDSALSGNQPQH
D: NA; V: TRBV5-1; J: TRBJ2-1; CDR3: ASSFAFASYNEQF
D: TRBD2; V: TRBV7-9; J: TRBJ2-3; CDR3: ASSARLAGMQY
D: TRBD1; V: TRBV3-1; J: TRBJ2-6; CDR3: ASSQRGTGGPTGANVLT
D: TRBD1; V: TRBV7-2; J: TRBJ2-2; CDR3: ASSRTGGTGELF
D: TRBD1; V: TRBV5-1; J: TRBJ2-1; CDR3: ASSPSGTAEQF
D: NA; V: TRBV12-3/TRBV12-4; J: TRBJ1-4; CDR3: ASSPGIQLF
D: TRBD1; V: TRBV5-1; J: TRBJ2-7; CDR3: ASSGRDRPPREQY
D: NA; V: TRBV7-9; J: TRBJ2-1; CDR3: ASSLARGEQF
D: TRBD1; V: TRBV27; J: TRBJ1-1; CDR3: ASSLWQGGQNTEAF
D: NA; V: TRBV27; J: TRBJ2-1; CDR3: ASSLSGWLNNEQF
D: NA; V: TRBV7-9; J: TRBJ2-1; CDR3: ASRVGPREEQF
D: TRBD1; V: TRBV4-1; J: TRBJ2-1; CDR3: ASSQDGTGDNEQF
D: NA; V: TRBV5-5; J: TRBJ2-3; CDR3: ASSYSPGPPSTDTQY
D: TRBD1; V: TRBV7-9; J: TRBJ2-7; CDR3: ASSLRQGAEQY
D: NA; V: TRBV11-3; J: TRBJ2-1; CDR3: ASSLYGGSDYNEQF
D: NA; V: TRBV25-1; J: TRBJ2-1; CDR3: ASSEFGGSEQF
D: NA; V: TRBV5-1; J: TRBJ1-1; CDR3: ASSLGGVLNTEAF
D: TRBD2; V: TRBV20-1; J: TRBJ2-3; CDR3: SARPGGLTDTQY
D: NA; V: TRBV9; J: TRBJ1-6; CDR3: ASSTSGGALNSPLH
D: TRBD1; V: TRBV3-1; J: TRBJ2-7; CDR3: ASSQDIAGTGDEQY
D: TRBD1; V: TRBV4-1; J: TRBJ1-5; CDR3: ASSQGQGARNSNQPQH
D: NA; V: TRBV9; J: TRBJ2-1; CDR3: ASSVRDTRDNEQF
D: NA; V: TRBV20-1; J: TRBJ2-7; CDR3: SAETGSGSYEQY
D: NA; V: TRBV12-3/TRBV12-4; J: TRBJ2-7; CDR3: ASSSDAYEQY
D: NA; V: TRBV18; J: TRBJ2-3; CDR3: ASSPGGDTQY
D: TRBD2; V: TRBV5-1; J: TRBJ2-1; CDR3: ASTSSGPYNEQF
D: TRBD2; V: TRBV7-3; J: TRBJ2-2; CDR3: ASSLGGTSGNTGELF
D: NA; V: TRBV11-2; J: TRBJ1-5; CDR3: ASSFDRTQPQH
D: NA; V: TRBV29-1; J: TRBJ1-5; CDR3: SVAGSNTNQPQH